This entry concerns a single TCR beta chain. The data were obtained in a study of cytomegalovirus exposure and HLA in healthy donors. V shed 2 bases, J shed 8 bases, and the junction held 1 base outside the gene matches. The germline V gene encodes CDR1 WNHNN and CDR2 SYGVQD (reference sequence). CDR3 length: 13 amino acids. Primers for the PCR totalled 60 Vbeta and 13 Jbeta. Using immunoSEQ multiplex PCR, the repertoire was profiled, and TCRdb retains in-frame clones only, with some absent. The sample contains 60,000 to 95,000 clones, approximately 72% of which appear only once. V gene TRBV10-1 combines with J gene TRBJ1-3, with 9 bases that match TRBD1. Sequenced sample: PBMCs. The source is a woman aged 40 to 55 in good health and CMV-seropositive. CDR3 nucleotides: TGCGCCAGCAGTGAGACAGGGGGCCACACCATATATTTT. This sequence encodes CASSETGGHTIYF.